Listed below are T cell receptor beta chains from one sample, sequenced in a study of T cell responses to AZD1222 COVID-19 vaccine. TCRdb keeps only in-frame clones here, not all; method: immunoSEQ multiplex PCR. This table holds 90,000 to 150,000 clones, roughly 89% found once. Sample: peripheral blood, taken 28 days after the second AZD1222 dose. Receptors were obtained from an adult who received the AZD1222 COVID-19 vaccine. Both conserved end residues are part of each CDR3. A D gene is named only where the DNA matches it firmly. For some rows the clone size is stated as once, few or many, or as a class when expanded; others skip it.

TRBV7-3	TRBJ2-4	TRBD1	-	TGTGCCAGCAGCGAACAGGGGGCCGGGGGCATTCAGTACTTC	CASSEQGAGGIQYF
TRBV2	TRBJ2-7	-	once	TGTGCCAGCAGGGCCCGCTACGAGCAGTACTTC	CASRARYEQYF
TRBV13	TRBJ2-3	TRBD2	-	TGTGCCAGCAGCTTAGTGACCGGGACTAGCGGGAGAGGAGGGGATAGTAGCACAGATACGCAGTATTTT	CASSLVTGTSGRGGDSSTDTQYF
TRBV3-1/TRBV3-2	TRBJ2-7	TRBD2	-	TGTGCCAGCAGCAACGGGACTAGCGGGATGTACGAGCAGTACTTC	CASSNGTSGMYEQYF
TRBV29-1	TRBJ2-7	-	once	TGCAGCGTTGAAGACTACGGATACGAGCAGTACTTC	CSVEDYGYEQYF
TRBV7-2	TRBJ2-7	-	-	TGTGCCAGCAGCTTCTCTTCAGAGGTGGGGAGCTCCTACGAGCAGTACTTC	CASSFSSEVGSSYEQYF
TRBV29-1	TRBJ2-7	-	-	TGCAGCGTTGCCCGGGCAGGGGGCTGGAGCGGGAGATACGAGCAGTACTTC	CSVARAGGWSGRYEQYF
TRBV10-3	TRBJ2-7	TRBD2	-	TGTGCCATCAGAGTAGCGGGAGGGAACAACGAGCAGTACTTC	CAIRVAGGNNEQYF
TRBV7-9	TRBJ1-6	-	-	TGTGCCAGCAGCTCACAGGGCCTACCCCTCCACTTT	CASSSQGLPLHF
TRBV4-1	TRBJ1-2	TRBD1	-	TGCGCCAGCAGCCAAGGGACAGGGGGCGGCTATGGCTACACCTTC	CASSQGTGGGYGYTF
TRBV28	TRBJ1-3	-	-	TGTGCCAGCAGTTTATGGGGAGGGGGAGGCTCTGGAAACACCATATATTTT	CASSLWGGGGSGNTIYF
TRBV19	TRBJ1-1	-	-	TGTGCCAGTAGTGCCCAGGGCCGGGGCACTGAAGCTTTCTTT	CASSAQGRGTEAFF
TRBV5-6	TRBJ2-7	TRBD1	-	TGTGCCAGCAGCGACCTGGGACAGTCGATCTACGAGCAGTACTTC	CASSDLGQSIYEQYF
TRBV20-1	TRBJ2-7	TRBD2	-	TGCAGTGCTAGTCCGGGACTAGCGGATATTATTGGGGGCTACGAGCAGTACTTC	CSASPGLADIIGGYEQYF
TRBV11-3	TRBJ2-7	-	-	TGTGCCAGCAGCTTAGATTCGTTCTCCTACGAGCAGTACTTC	CASSLDSFSYEQYF
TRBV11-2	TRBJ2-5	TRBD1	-	TGTGCCAGCAGGACAGGGGGATACCAAGAGACCCAGTACTTC	CASRTGGYQETQYF
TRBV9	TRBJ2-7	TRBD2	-	TGTGCCAGCAGCTCCGGGACTAGCTCCTACGAGCAGTACTTC	CASSSGTSSYEQYF
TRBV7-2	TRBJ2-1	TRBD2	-	TGTGCCAGCAGCCTCGGACAGGGCGGAGCTAGCGGGAGAGAGCAGTTCTTC	CASSLGQGGASGREQFF
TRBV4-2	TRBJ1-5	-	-	TGTGCCAGCAGCCAAGTTGGGGGGGCGCTCCGCTTGGGTCAGCCCCAGCATTTT	CASSQVGGALRLGQPQHF
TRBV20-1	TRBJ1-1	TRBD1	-	TGCAGTGCTAGTGATTTCCTCCGGACAGGGTACACTGAAGCTTTCTTT	CSASDFLRTGYTEAFF
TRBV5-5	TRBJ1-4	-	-	TGTGCCAGCAGCGCGGCCGGAGGGACGGGCGGGGAAAAACTGTTTTTT	CASSAAGGTGGEKLFF
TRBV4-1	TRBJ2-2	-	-	TGCGCCAGCAGCTACCTAACCGGGGAGCTGTTTTTT	CASSYLTGELFF
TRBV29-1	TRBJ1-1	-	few	TGCAGCGTTGTTAGGGGCGAAGCTTTCTTT	CSVVRGEAFF
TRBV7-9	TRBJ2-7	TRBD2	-	TGTGCCAGCAGCGGGGTGGGACTAGCGGGGGTCTACGAGCAGTACTTC	CASSGVGLAGVYEQYF
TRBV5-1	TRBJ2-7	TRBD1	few	TGCGCCAGCAGCTTGGTTGGACAGGGGGCAAAAAGCTACGAGCAGTACTTC	CASSLVGQGAKSYEQYF
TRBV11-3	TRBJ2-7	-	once	TGTGCCAGCAGCGGGCTTGAGGATGACGAGCAGTACTTC	CASSGLEDDEQYF
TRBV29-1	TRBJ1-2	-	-	TGCAGCGTTGAGATCCAGGTTTATGGCTACACCTTC	CSVEIQVYGYTF
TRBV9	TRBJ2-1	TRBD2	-	TGTGCCAGCAGCCCCAAGGAAGGGGAGGGCGACAATGAGCAGTTCTTC	CASSPKEGEGDNEQFF
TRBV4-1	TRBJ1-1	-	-	TGCGCCAGCAGACATCCTAGCCAGGGGAACACTGAAGCTTTCTTT	CASRHPSQGNTEAFF
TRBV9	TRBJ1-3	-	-	TGTGCCAGCAGCGTAGCGGGGTCCGGAAACACCATATATTTT	CASSVAGSGNTIYF
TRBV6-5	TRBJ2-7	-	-	TGTGCCAGCAGCCTTGGACGCTACCCCTACGAGCAGTACTTC	CASSLGRYPYEQYF
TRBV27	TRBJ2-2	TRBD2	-	TGTGCCAGCAGTTTACCGCGACTAGCGGGGAACACCGGGGAGCTGTTTTTT	CASSLPRLAGNTGELFF
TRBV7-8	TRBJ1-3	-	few	TGTGCCAGCAGCTTAGCTGGTCCTCGAGGAAACACCATATATTTT	CASSLAGPRGNTIYF
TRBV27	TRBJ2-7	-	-	TGTGCCAGCAGGCCAGGGTTGGCCTACGAGCAGTACTTC	CASRPGLAYEQYF
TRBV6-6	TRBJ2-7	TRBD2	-	TGTGCCAGCAGCCTTGGACTAGCGGAAATCTACGAGCAGTACTTC	CASSLGLAEIYEQYF
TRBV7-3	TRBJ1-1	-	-	TGTGCCAGCAGCTTAAGAACTAGGGCGCCTGAAGCTTTCTTT	CASSLRTRAPEAFF
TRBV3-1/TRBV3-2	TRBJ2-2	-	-	-	CASSGRTPGSCFF
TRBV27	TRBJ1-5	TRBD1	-	TGTGCCAGCAGTAGCGGACAGGGCGACTTCGTTCAGCCCCAGCATTTT	CASSSGQGDFVQPQHF
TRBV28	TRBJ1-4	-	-	TGTGCCAGCAGTTTAAGGGGGAAACTGTTTTTT	CASSLRGKLFF
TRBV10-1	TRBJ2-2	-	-	TGCGCCAGCAGTGGGAAGGTGACCGGGGAGCTGTTTTTT	CASSGKVTGELFF
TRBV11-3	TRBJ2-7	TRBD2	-	TGTGCCAGCAGCTTAGCTCGGAGCGGGAGCGGTGGCGAGCAGTACTTC	CASSLARSGSGGEQYF
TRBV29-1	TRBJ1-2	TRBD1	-	TGCAGCGTAGCTGGACAGGGGGTTGGCTACACCTTC	CSVAGQGVGYTF
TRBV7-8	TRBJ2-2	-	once	TGTGCCAGCAGCCCGGTGAACACCGGGGAGCTGTTTTTT	CASSPVNTGELFF
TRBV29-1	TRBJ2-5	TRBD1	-	TGCAGCGTTGAAAGACAGGGGAAATTAGAGACCCAGTACTTC	CSVERQGKLETQYF
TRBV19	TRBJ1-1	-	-	TGTGCCAGTAGTATGTCGGGGGCTCAGGTCACTGAAGCTTTCTTT	CASSMSGAQVTEAFF
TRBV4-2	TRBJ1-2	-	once	TGTGCCAGCAGCCAGAGGGGGGGGGCAGGTGGCTACACCTTC	CASSQRGGAGGYTF
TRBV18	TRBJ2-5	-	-	TGTGCCAGCTCACCCGTGCGGCAAGAGACCCAGTACTTC	CASSPVRQETQYF
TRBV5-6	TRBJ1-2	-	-	TGTGCCAGCAGCGCAGGACAAGGGGGCTACACCTTC	CASSAGQGGYTF
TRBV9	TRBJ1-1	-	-	TGTGCCAGCAGCGTGACACCGGGCCAGAACACTGAAGCTTTCTTT	CASSVTPGQNTEAFF
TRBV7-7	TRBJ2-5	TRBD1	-	TGTGCTAGCAGCCTACCGGGACAGGGGGCCGGAGAGACCCAGTACTTC	CASSLPGQGAGETQYF
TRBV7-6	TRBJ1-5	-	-	TGTGCCAGCAGCTTGGGGGAGGGGTTGGGGCCCAATCAGCCCCAGCATTTT	CASSLGEGLGPNQPQHF
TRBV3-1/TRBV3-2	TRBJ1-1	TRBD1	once	TGTGCCAGCAGCCAAGGACTGGGACAGGGGAGGACTGAAGCTTTCTTT	CASSQGLGQGRTEAFF
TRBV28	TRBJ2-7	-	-	TGTGCCAGCAGTTTAACGTTAGCGTACCTCTCCTACGAGCAGTACTTC	CASSLTLAYLSYEQYF
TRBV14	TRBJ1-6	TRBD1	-	TGTGCCAGCAAAGACAGGGCAGGCTCACCCCTCCACTTT	CASKDRAGSPLHF
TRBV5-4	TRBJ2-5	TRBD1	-	TGTGCCAGCAGCCTATGGACAGGGGGGCAGGGCCAAGAGACCCAGTACTTC	CASSLWTGGQGQETQYF
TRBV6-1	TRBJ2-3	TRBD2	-	TGTGCCAGCAGTGCCTGGACTAGCGGGGGGGCCGATACGCAGTATTTT	CASSAWTSGGADTQYF
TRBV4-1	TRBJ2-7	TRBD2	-	TGCGCCAGCAGCGCAGGGCGGGGGGCCCCCTACGAGCAGTACTTC	CASSAGRGAPYEQYF